These T cell receptor beta chains were read from a single sample in a study of cytomegalovirus exposure and HLA in healthy donors. Libraries were prepared by immunoSEQ multiplex PCR; TCRdb keeps only in-frame clonotypes and omits some of them. This sample has some 130,000 clones, with around 73% found just once. The material sequenced was PBMCs. All receptors come from a female donor in good health and CMV-seronegative. The CDR3 runs from the conserved cysteine through the conserved F or W. Each record gives: CDR3 protein, CDR3 DNA, V gene, J gene, D gene, clone size. A D gene is named only where the DNA matches it firmly. Rows give clone size only sometimes, using once, few, many, or a class for an expanded clone.

CASSRLDSAYEQYF	TGTGCCAGCAGCCGACTCGACAGCGCCTACGAGCAGTACTTC	TRBV6-4	TRBJ2-7	NA	NA
CATARSAGGSEYEQYF	TGTGCCACCGCCCGCTCAGCGGGAGGTTCTGAGTACGAGCAGTACTTC	TRBV10-3	TRBJ2-7	TRBD2	NA
CASSLYRDYGYTF	TGTGCCAGCAGCTTATACCGGGATTATGGCTACACCTTC	TRBV7-9	TRBJ1-2	NA	NA
CASSPLGTGWNEQYF	TGTGCCAGCAGTCCTCTCGGGACAGGGTGGAACGAGCAGTACTTC	TRBV28	TRBJ2-7	TRBD1	NA
CASSFGPGWTGELFF	TGTGCCAGCAGTTTTGGTCCCGGTTGGACCGGGGAGCTGTTTTTT	TRBV27	TRBJ2-2	NA	NA
CASSSDGGPGGYTF	TGCGCCAGCAGTTCTGACGGGGGTCCGGGGGGCTACACCTTC	TRBV5-1	TRBJ1-2	NA	once
CAISEWLAGVSYEQYF	TGTGCCATCAGTGAGTGGTTAGCGGGAGTATCCTACGAGCAGTACTTC	TRBV10-3	TRBJ2-7	TRBD2	NA
CASSVLAATGELFF	TGTGCCAGCAGTGTACTAGCGGCCACCGGGGAGCTGTTTTTT	TRBV6-1	TRBJ2-2	TRBD2	NA
CASSTRERIYEQYF	TGTGCCAGCAGCACCCGGGAGCGCATCTACGAGCAGTACTTC	TRBV7-2	TRBJ2-7	NA	NA
CASSTGQGNSGANVLTF	TGCGCCAGCAGCACCGGACAGGGAAACTCTGGGGCCAACGTCCTGACTTTC	TRBV5-1	TRBJ2-6	TRBD1	NA
CASSERVGETQYF	TGTGCCAGCAGTGAGAGGGTGGGCGAGACCCAGTACTTC	TRBV6-1	TRBJ2-5	NA	NA
CASSIEVTVWAGDGYTF	TGTGCCAGTAGTATAGAAGTGACGGTGTGGGCAGGGGACGGCTACACCTTC	TRBV19	TRBJ1-2	NA	once
CASSLDRGQGGYGYTF	TGTGCCAGCAGCTTAGATCGGGGGCAGGGGGGCTATGGCTACACCTTC	TRBV11-3	TRBJ1-2	TRBD1	NA
CASSFRLAQETQYF	TGTGCCAGCAGCTTTAGACTAGCTCAAGAGACCCAGTACTTC	TRBV7-9	TRBJ2-5	TRBD2	NA
CASSFIPSWGGSKGYEQYF	TGTGCCAGCAGTTTTATACCTTCTTGGGGCGGGAGTAAGGGATACGAGCAGTACTTC	TRBV27	TRBJ2-7	TRBD2	NA
CASSLALYGYTF	TGTGCCAGCAGTTTGGCCCTTTATGGCTACACCTTC	TRBV28	TRBJ1-2	NA	NA
CASSLPDTQYF	TGTGCCAGCAGCCTCCCAGATACGCAGTATTTT	TRBV7-9	TRBJ2-3	NA	NA
CASSRRADYGYTF	TGTGCCAGCAGCAGGAGGGCAGACTATGGCTACACCTTC	TRBV5-6	TRBJ1-2	NA	once
CASSLETAYGYTF	TGTGCCAGCAGCTTGGAGACAGCCTATGGCTACACCTTC	TRBV5-5	TRBJ1-2	NA	NA
CAISEPETGFGYTF	TGTGCCATCAGTGAGCCGGAGACAGGGTTTGGCTACACCTTC	TRBV10-3	TRBJ1-2	TRBD1	NA
CASSGGLALTYEQYF	TGTGCCAGCAGCGGGGGACTAGCGCTAACCTACGAGCAGTACTTC	TRBV5-4	TRBJ2-7	TRBD2	NA
CSAPRGVEQFF	TGCAGTGCTCCCAGGGGGGTTGAGCAGTTCTTC	TRBV20-1	TRBJ2-1	NA	once
CASTRRDRGARTEAFF	TGTGCCTCTACCCGCCGGGACAGGGGCGCCAGGACTGAAGCTTTCTTT	TRBV5-8	TRBJ1-1	TRBD1	NA
CASSLDPSPVEQYF	TGTGCCAGCAGCTTAGATCCTAGCCCGGTGGAGCAGTACTTC	TRBV11-2	TRBJ2-7	NA	NA
CASPPGQNTGELFF	TGTGCCTCCCCACCGGGACAGAACACCGGGGAGCTGTTTTTT	TRBV30	TRBJ2-2	NA	NA
CASSQVSTDTQYF	TGCGCCAGCAGCCAAGTAAGCACAGATACGCAGTATTTT	TRBV4-3	TRBJ2-3	NA	NA
CASSERLAGPTDTQYF	TGTGCCAGCAGTGAAAGACTAGCGGGTCCCACAGATACGCAGTATTTT	TRBV2	TRBJ2-3	TRBD2	NA
CASSVSGTSGTRAQYF	TGTGCCAGCAGCGTATCAGGGACTAGCGGAACCCGAGCCCAGTACTTC	TRBV9	TRBJ2-5	TRBD2	few
CASSASQGITGELFF	TGTGCCAGCAGCGCCTCACAGGGAATAACCGGGGAGCTGTTTTTT	TRBV7-8	TRBJ2-2	NA	NA
CASSVATGYNEQFF	TGTGCCAGCAGCGTAGCTACGGGGTACAATGAGCAGTTCTTC	TRBV9	TRBJ2-1	NA	once
CASSLEAVTGELFF	TGTGCCAGCAGCTTGGAGGCGGTAACCGGGGAGCTGTTTTTT	TRBV5-6	TRBJ2-2	NA	NA
CASSYVPRAAYEQYF	TGTGCCAGCAGTTACGTTCCCAGGGCAGCCTACGAGCAGTACTTC	TRBV6-5	TRBJ2-7	NA	NA
CASENLGRGGYTGELFF	TGCGCCAGCGAGAACCTAGGGAGGGGCGGGTACACCGGGGAGCTGTTTTTT	TRBV10-1	TRBJ2-2	TRBD2	few
CASSRMGGDTEAFF	TGTGCCAGCAGTCGCATGGGGGGGGACACTGAAGCTTTCTTT	TRBV6-6	TRBJ1-1	NA	NA
CASSLDSSTNEKLFF	TGCGCCAGCAGCCTGGACAGTTCAACTAATGAAAAACTGTTTTTT	TRBV5-1	TRBJ1-4	NA	few
CASSLGQGAGQPQHF	TGTGCCAGCAGTTTAGGACAGGGGGCTGGTCAGCCCCAGCATTTT	TRBV27	TRBJ1-5	TRBD1	NA
CASSLETADDEQYF	TGCGCCAGCAGCTTGGAAACTGCGGATGACGAGCAGTACTTC	TRBV5-1	TRBJ2-7	NA	NA
CASSTSTYEQYF	TGTGCCAGCTCAACTTCCACCTACGAGCAGTACTTC	TRBV25-1	TRBJ2-7	NA	NA
CASSPPVQLTLSGNTIYF	TGTGCCAGCAGCCCCCCAGTACAGTTGACACTCTCTGGAAACACCATATATTTT	TRBV28	TRBJ1-3	NA	once
CSVDDRTQYF	TGCAGCGTCGATGACAGGACCCAGTACTTC	TRBV29-1	TRBJ2-5	NA	NA
CASSEGGETQYF	TGTGCCAGCAGTGAGGGGGGAGAGACCCAGTACTTC	TRBV25-1	TRBJ2-5	NA	NA
CASSSHPFGRAPSYEQYF	TGTGCCAGCAGCTCCCACCCGTTTGGCAGGGCCCCTAGCTACGAGCAGTACTTC	TRBV5-6	TRBJ2-7	NA	NA
CASSLGGNRNQPQHF	TGTGCCAGCAGTTTGGGGGGAAACAGGAATCAGCCCCAGCATTTT	TRBV28	TRBJ1-5	NA	NA
CASGQAIGYTF	TGTGCCAGCGGACAGGCAATCGGCTACACCTTC	TRBV28	TRBJ1-2	TRBD1	NA
CASSQGGTSGNYNEQFF	TGCGCCAGCAGCCAAGGGGGGACTAGCGGCAACTACAATGAGCAGTTCTTC	TRBV4-3	TRBJ2-1	TRBD2	NA
CASGLAGHTDTQYF	TGTGCCAGCGGACTAGCGGGACACACAGATACGCAGTATTTT	TRBV9	TRBJ2-3	TRBD2	NA
CASNEWGGWTEAFF	TGTGCCAGCAACGAATGGGGGGGCTGGACTGAAGCTTTCTTT	TRBV7-9	TRBJ1-1	NA	NA
CASSLFLANTDTQYF	TGTGCCAGCAGCTTGTTTTTAGCGAACACAGATACGCAGTATTTT	TRBV5-4	TRBJ2-3	NA	NA
CASSLRRTGDYGYTF	TGTGCCAGCAGCTTAAGAAGGACAGGTGACTATGGCTACACCTTC	TRBV7-2	TRBJ1-2	TRBD1	few